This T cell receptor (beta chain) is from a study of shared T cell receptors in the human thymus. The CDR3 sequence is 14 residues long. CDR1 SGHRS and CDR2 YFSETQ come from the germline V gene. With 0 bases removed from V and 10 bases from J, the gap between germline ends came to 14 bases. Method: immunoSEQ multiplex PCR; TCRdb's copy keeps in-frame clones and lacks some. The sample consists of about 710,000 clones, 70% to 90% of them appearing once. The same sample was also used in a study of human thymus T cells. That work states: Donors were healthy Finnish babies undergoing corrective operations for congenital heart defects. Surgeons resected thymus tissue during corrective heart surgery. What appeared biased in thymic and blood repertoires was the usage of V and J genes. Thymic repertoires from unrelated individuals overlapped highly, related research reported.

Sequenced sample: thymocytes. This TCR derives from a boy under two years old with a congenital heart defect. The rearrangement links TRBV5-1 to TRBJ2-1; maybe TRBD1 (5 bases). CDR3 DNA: TGCGCCAGCAGCTTGGACCCTCTTCCAGGGGAGCAGTTCTTC. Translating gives CASSLDPLPGEQFF. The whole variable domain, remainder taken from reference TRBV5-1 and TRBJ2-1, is KAGVTQTPRYLIKTRGQQVTLSCSPISGHRSVSWYQQTPGQGLQFLFEYFSETQRNKGNFPGRFSGRQFSNSRSEMNVSTLELGDSALYLCASSLDPLPGEQFFGPGTRLTVL.